What follows is one T cell receptor beta chain and its context. Its matching antigen is unknown. This CDR3 is 12 amino acids long. The sample originates from a study of T cell responses to AZD1222 COVID-19 vaccine. Study-wide points: Close to half of all spike-specific TCRs reportedly target regions of the variants that are unmutated. After two AZD1222 doses, spike-specific TCR breadth and depth rose versus day 0. In a largely white British group with more females than males, clonal diversity was possibly underestimated.

TCRdb's copy holds only in-frame clones and misses some; the assay was immunoSEQ multiplex PCR. The sample includes about 130,000 clones, roughly 87% of them seen just once. The TCR originated in an adult in good health. The chain recombines TRBV12-2 with TRBJ1-1. TRBV12-2 is termed a pseudogene. The source was peripheral blood, collected on day 0 of AZD1222 vaccination. The CDR3 sequence: CASRFPMTEAFF. CDR3 nucleotides: TGTGCAAGTCGCTTTCCTATGACTGAAGCTTTCTTT.